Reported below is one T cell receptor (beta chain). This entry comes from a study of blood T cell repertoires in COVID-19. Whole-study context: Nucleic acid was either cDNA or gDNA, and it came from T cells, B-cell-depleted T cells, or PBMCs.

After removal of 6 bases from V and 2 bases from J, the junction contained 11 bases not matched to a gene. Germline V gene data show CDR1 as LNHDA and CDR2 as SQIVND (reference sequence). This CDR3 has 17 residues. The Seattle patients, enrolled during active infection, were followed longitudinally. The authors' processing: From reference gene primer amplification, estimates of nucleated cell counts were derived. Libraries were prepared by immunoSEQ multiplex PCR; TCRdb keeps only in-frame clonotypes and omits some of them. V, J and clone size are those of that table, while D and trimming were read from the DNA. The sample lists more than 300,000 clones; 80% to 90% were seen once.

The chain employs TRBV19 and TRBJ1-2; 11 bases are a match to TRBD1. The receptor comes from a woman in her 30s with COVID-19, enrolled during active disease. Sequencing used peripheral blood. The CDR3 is CASSPTGTGGRNYGYTF. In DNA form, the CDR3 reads TGTGCCAGTAGCCCCACCGGGACAGGGGGAAGAAACTATGGCTACACCTTC.